The 15 T cell receptor beta chains given below trace back to one sample, sequenced in a study of T cell responses to AZD1222 COVID-19 vaccine. Generated by immunoSEQ multiplex PCR, the TCRdb table keeps only in-frame clones and is missing some. The sample yields fewer than 180,000 clones, 92% seen once. Source: peripheral blood, taken 28 days after the second AZD1222 dose. These receptors originate from an adult who received the AZD1222 COVID-19 vaccine.

This clone was counted a single time. V usage is TRBV4-1 and J usage is TRBJ2-7; 9 positions match TRBD2. Germline trimming cut 0 bases from V and 4 bases from J; bases unmatched to any gene: 4. The CDR3 is made up of 15 amino acids. In germline, CDR1 is MGHRA, CDR2 YSYEKL. The CDR3 bases are TGCGCCAGCAGCCAAGAGCCTAGCGGGATATACGAGCAGTACTTC. Amino acids: CASSQEPSGIYEQYF.

V and J are TRBV11-3 and TRBJ1-2; no clear D. CDR1 is SGHNT and CDR2 is YENEEA in the germline V gene. With 1 base removed from V and 1 base from J, the gap between germline ends came to 4 bases. The CDR3 length is 13 residues. Written as DNA, the CDR3 is TGTGCCAGCAGCTTAGGGGGTAACTATGGCTACACCTTC. Its protein product is CASSLGGNYGYTF. Supplemented by reference TRBV11-3 and TRBJ1-2, the full variable domain reads EAGVVQSPRYKIIEKKQPVAFWCNPISGHNTLYWYLQNLGQGPELLIRYENEEAVDDSQLPKDRFSAERLKGVDSTLKIQPAELGDSAVYLCASSLGGNYGYTFGSGTRLTVV.

V and J are TRBV6-5 and TRBJ1-5; unclear D gene. The ends were cut back, 5 bases at V and 7 bases at J, with 18 bases in the middle. This CDR3 is built from 15 residues. Germline assignment: CDR1 MNHEY and CDR2 SVGAGI. The CDR3 coding sequence is TGTGCCAGCAGTCGTTCCAGCGCGGGGAGACAGCCCCAGCATTTT. Protein: CASSRSSAGRQPQHF.

J is TRBJ2-3 and V is TRBV9, with D maybe TRBD2 (5 bases). The CDR3 has 15 residues. The V and J ends lost 4 bases and 2 bases respectively, with 14 bases between them. Germline V gene data show CDR1 as SGDLS and CDR2 as YYNGEE. For the CDR3, the DNA is TGTGCCAGCAGCCTCGCGACTAAATCCACAGATACGCAGTATTTT. Protein sequence: CASSLATKSTDTQYF.

This sequence joins TRBV6-5 and TRBJ1-2; D unresolved. The CDR3 has 15 residues. V gave up 2 bases and J gave up 6 bases, with 16 bases separating them. In germline, CDR1 is MNHEY, CDR2 SVGAGI. The CDR3 sequence is CASSYTQRAGNGYTF. CDR3 sequence (DNA): TGTGCCAGCAGTTACACGCAACGCGCTGGGAATGGCTACACCTTC.

CDR3 sequence reads: CASSYVGDYGYTF. The CDR3 nucleotides are TGTGCCAGCAGTTACGTGGGGGACTATGGCTACACCTTC. The rearrangement uses TRBV6-5 and TRBJ1-2; D may be TRBD1 (5 bases). V lost 2 bases and J 3 bases, leaving 7 bases between the germline ends. The CDR3 runs to 13 residues. CDR1 MNHEY and CDR2 SVGAGI come from the germline V gene.

The V gene is TRBV19, the J gene TRBJ1-1, with TRBD1 as a possible D gene (6 bases). There are 13 residues in the CDR3. V dropped 7 bases and J dropped 11 bases, with 20 bases sitting between them. Germline values: CDR1 LNHDA, CDR2 SQIVND (reference sequence). CDR3 sequence reads: CASTQGNSLPAFF. CDR3 sequence (DNA): TGTGCCAGTACTCAGGGGAATTCTTTGCCGGCTTTCTTT.

The V and J genes are TRBV3-1 (or the pseudogene TRBV3-2) and TRBJ1-2; weak D call: TRBD1 (5 bases). In germline, CDR1 is LGHDT, CDR2 YNNKEL (reference sequence). V lost 1 base and J lost 4, with 19 bases in between. This CDR3 has 17 residues. The CDR3 nucleotides are TGTGCCAGCAGCCAAGCCGGTTGGGAGGGGCGCACCTATGGCTACACCTTC. It specifies CASSQAGWEGRTYGYTF.

The chain has TRBV28 and TRBJ2-1; D might be TRBD2 (5 bases). In germline, CDR1 is MDHEN, CDR2 SYDVKM. The CDR3 runs to 15 residues. Trimming took off 8 bases at V and 0 bases at J, with 14 bases between the two ends. CDR3 protein: CASEGGTSSYNEQFF. CDR3 in DNA: TGTGCCAGCGAGGGCGGTACGAGCTCCTACAATGAGCAGTTCTTC.

The chain links TRBV4-1 to TRBJ2-1; D is unclear. The CDR3 consists of 13 residues. Germline V gene sequence: CDR1 MGHRA, CDR2 YSYEKL. Trimming removed 1 base at V and 6 bases at J, with 7 bases between. CDR3 sequence: CASSQGYFNEQFF. As DNA, the CDR3 is TGCGCCAGCAGCCAAGGTTATTTCAATGAGCAGTTCTTC.

The CDR3 spells CASSRDRGQGGYTF. As DNA, the CDR3 is TGTGCCAGCAGCCGGGACAGGGGACAGGGTGGCTACACCTTC. The genes are TRBV14 and TRBJ1-2, with TRBD1 identical over 10 bases. V lost 4 bases and J lost 7; bases outside the gene matches: 6. The CDR3 is 14 residues long. CDR1 and CDR2 (germline): SGHDN, FVKESK.

This clone was recorded only once. The chain couples TRBV5-1 to TRBJ1-2, with TRBD1 identical over 7 bases. In germline, CDR1 is SGHRS, CDR2 YFSETQ. V dropped 4 bases and J dropped 2; count of bases not matched to a gene: 8. The CDR3 totals 15 residues. Here the CDR3 DNA reads TGCGCCAGCAGCCCCCTGGGACAGAAGAACTATGGCTACACCTTC. Translation: CASSPLGQKNYGYTF.

The chain recombines TRBV5-1 with TRBJ1-2; TRBD1 agrees at 8 bases. The CDR3 spans 18 residues. Trimming removed 0 bases from V and 2 bases from J; junction bases left unmatched: 12. Germline V gene data show CDR1 as SGHRS and CDR2 as YFSETQ. The CDR3: CASSLAGQGANRNYGYTF. The DNA for the CDR3 is TGCGCCAGCAGCTTGGCCGGTCAGGGGGCAAACCGAAACTATGGCTACACCTTC.

This clone was observed a single time. This chain uses TRBV5-1 with TRBJ1-5, with D hard to call. The CDR3 sequence is 16 residues long. The germline V gene has CDR1 SGHRS and CDR2 YFSETQ. The V and J ends lost 2 bases and 0 bases respectively, with 12 bases between them. Written as DNA, the CDR3 is TGCGCCAGCAGCTTCGGGGATTGGATTAGCAATCAGCCCCAGCATTTT. This sequence encodes CASSFGDWISNQPQHF.

The chain recombines TRBV14 with TRBJ2-7, with D hard to call. Deletions cut 6 bases from V and 6 bases from J, with 15 bases between. This CDR3 has 13 residues. Germline CDR1 is SGHDN and CDR2 is FVKESK. The CDR3 spells CASSLTWKTEQYF. The CDR3 DNA reads TGTGCCAGCAGTTTAACGTGGAAGACCGAGCAGTACTTC. Full variable domain (rest looked up from reference TRBV14 and TRBJ2-7): EAGVTQFPSHSVIEKGQTVTLRCDPISGHDNLYWYRRVMGKEIKFLLHFVKESKQDESGMPNNRFLAERTGGTYSTLKVQPAELEDSGVYFCASSLTWKTEQYFGPGTRLTVT.